The T cell receptor beta chain described here comes from a study of T cells after somatic rescue of genetic block. In germline, CDR1 is SGHRS, CDR2 YFSETQ. V lost 1 base to trimming and J lost 3 bases, with 13 bases between them. The CDR3 is 16 residues long. Assay used: immunoSEQ multiplex PCR; TCRdb lists only in-frame clones, some missing. The data show more than 65,000 clones, approximately 91% seen once. What was sequenced was peripheral blood mononuclear cells (PBMCs). The chain carries TRBV5-1 and TRBJ2-2, with D hard to call. The receptor was derived from a man aged 25 to 40. As DNA, the CDR3 is TGCGCCAGCAGCTTGTTAGGCGCGTGGGACACCGGGGAGCTGTTTTTT. This codes for CASSLLGAWDTGELFF.